What follows are 2 T cell receptor beta chains derived from one specimen sequenced in a study of vaccination and CD4 T cells after COVID-19. Treatment reported: approximately 9-day PBMC culture with coronavirus spike peptide pools or control peptides (ViraFEST assay). Sequencing of DNA taken from cultured CD4+ T cells relied on the Oncomine TCR Beta short-read assay. Using its own MiXCR run on the PCR reads, TCRdb lists one record per CDR3 protein. The repertoire holds over 10,000 distinct CDR3 sequences, with 36% as singletons. These TCRs are of unknown antigen specificity. Sequencing used cultured CD4+ T cells from blood. These receptors were obtained from a human donor with COVID-19.

This chain connects TRBV7-9 to TRBJ2-7, with D possibly matching TRBD1 (7 bases). The CDR3 extends over 14 amino acids. Germline V gene sequence: CDR1 SEHNR, CDR2 FQNEAQ (reference sequence). With 5 bases removed from V and 0 bases from J, the gap between germline ends came to 11 bases. Written as DNA, the CDR3 is TGTGCCAGCAGCCCAGGGGGGAGCTCCTACGAGCAGTACTTC. This gives the protein CASSPGGSSYEQYF. The entire variable domain, with the rest obtained from reference TRBV7-9 and TRBJ2-7, is as follows: DTGVSQNPRHKITKRGQNVTFRCDPISEHNRLYWYRQTLGQGPEFLTYFQNEAQLEKSRLLSDRFSAERPKGSFSTLEIQRTEQGDSAMYLCASSPGGSSYEQYFGPGTRLTVT.

This rearrangement joins TRBV5-6 to TRBJ1-5; perhaps TRBD1 as D (6 bases). The V end lost 1 base, the J end lost 4 bases, and 6 bases lay between the germline ends. Germline V gene sequence: CDR1 SGHDT, CDR2 YYEEEE. This CDR3 has 13 amino acids. CDR3 bases: TGTGCCAGCAGCTTGAGGGGGAATCAGCCCCAGCATTTT. Residues: CASSLRGNQPQHF.